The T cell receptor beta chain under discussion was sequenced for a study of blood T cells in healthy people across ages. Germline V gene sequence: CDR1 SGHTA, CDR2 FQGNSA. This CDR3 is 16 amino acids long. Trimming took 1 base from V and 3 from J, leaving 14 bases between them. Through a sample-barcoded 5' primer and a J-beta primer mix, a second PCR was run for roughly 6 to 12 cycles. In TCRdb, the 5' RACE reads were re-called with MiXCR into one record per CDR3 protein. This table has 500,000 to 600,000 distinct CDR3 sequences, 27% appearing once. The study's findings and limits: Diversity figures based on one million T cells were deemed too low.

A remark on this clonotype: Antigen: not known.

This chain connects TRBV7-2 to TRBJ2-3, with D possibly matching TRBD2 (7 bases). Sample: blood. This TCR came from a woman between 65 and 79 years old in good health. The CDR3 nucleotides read TGTGCCAGCAGCTTAGGGGGAGGGGGACAAACAGATACGCAGTATTTT. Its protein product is CASSLGGGGQTDTQYF.